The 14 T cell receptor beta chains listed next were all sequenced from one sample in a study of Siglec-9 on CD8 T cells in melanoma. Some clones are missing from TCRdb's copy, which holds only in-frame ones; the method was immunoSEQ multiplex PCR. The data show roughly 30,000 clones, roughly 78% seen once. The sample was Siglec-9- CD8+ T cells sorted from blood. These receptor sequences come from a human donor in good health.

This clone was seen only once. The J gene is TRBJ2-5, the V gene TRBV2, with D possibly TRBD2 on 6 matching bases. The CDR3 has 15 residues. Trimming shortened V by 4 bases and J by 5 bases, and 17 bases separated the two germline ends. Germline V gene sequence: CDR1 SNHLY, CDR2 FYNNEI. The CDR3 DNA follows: TGTGCCAGCAGTGGGGTAGCGGTTACTCAGGAGACCCAGTACTTC. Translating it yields CASSGVAVTQETQYF.

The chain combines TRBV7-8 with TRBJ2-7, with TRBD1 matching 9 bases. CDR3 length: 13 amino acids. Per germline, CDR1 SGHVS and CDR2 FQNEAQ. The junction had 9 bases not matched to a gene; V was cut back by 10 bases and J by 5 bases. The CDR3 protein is CATGDRVADEQYF. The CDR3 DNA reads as TGTGCCACTGGGGACAGGGTGGCCGACGAGCAGTACTTC.

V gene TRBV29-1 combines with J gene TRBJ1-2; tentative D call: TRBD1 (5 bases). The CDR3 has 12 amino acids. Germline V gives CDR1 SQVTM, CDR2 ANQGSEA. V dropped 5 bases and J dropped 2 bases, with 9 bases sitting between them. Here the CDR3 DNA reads TGCAGCGTTACGACAGCGAACTATGGCTACACCTTC. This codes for CSVTTANYGYTF.

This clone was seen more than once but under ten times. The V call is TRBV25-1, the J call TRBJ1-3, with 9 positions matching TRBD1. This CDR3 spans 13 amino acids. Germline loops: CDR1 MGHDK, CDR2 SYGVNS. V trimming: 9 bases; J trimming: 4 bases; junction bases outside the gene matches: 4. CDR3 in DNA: TGTGCCAGTACAGGGGGCTGGGGAAACACCATATATTTT. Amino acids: CASTGGWGNTIYF.

CDR3 nucleotide sequence: TGTGCCAGTTTCGGCCAAATCACCGGGGAGCTGTTTTTT. Protein: CASFGQITGELFF. The chain links TRBV6-6 to TRBJ2-2; D gene unclear. The CDR3 spans 13 residues. Germline values: CDR1 MNHNY, CDR2 SVGAGI (reference sequence). V lost 9 bases and J lost 4, with 12 bases in between.

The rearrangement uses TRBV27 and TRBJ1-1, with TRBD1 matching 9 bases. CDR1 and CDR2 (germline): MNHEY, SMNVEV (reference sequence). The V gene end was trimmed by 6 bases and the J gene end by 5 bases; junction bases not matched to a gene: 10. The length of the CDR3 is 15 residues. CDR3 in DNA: TGTGCCAGCAGGGACAGGGGCGAGCCAAGGACTGAAGCTTTCTTT. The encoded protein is CASRDRGEPRTEAFF.

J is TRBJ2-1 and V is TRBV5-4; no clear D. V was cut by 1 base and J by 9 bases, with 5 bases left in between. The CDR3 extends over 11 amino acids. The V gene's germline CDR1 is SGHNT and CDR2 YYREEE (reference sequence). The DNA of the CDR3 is TGTGCCAGCAGCTTGTGGGGTGAGCAGTTCTTC. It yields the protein CASSLWGEQFF.

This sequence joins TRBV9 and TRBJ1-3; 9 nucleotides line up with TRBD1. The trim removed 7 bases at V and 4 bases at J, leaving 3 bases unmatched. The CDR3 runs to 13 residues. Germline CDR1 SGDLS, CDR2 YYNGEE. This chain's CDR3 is CASGTGHGNTIYF. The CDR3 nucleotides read TGTGCCAGCGGGACAGGGCACGGAAACACCATATATTTT.

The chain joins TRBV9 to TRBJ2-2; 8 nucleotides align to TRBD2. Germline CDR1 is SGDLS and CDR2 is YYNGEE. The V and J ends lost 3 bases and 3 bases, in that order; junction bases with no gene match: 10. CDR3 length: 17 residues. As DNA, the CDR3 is TGTGCCAGCAGCGGTGGGGGAACTAGCGGTCACACCGGGGAGCTGTTTTTT. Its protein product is CASSGGGTSGHTGELFF.

The CDR3 reads CASSWGSSGSSTDTQYF. The CDR3 bases are TGTGCCAGCAGCTGGGGGTCTAGCGGGTCGAGCACAGATACGCAGTATTTT. The rearrangement uses TRBV5-6 and TRBJ2-3; 8 bases align to TRBD2. The CDR3 covers 17 residues. J lost 0 bases, V lost 3 bases, and 9 bases had no gene match. The germline V gene encodes CDR1 SGHDT and CDR2 YYEEEE. Full variable domain (outside the CDR3, taken from reference TRBV5-6 and TRBJ2-3): DAGVTQSPTHLIKTRGQQVTLRCSPKSGHDTVSWYQQALGQGPQFIFQYYEEEERQRGNFPDRFSGHQFPNYSSELNVNALLLGDSALYLCASSWGSSGSSTDTQYFGPGTRLTVL.

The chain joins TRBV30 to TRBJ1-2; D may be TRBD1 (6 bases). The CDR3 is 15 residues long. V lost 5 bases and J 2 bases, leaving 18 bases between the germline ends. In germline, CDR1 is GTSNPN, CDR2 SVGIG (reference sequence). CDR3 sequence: CAWGTGTFGNYGYTF. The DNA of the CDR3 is TGTGCCTGGGGTACCGGGACATTCGGGAACTATGGCTACACCTTC.

Here the CDR3 DNA reads TGCGCCAGCAGCCAATATCTGTTGCGGGGGCCGGGAGATACGCAGTATTTT. Residues: CASSQYLLRGPGDTQYF. This chain links TRBV4-1 with TRBJ2-3; D is possibly TRBD2 (7 bases). The ends were cut back, 2 bases at V and 5 bases at J, with 20 bases in the middle. The CDR3 consists of 17 residues. Germline V gene lookup returns CDR1 MGHRA and CDR2 YSYEKL.

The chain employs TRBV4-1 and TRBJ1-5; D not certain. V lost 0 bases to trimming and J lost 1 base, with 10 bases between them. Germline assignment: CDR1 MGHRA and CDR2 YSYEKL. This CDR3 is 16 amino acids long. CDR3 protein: CASSQEPLLSNQPQHF. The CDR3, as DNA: TGCGCCAGCAGCCAAGAACCGCTTCTGAGCAATCAGCCCCAGCATTTT.

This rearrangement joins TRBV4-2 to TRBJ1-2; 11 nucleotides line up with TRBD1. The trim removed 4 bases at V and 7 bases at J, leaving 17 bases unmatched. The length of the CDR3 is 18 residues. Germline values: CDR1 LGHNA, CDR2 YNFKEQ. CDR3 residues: CASSPFSGTGGIEGGYTF. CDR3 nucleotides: TGTGCCAGCAGCCCGTTTTCCGGGACAGGGGGAATCGAAGGTGGCTACACCTTC.